The following is a T cell receptor (beta chain) sequence with its context. This clonotype was seen many times. Which antigen it targets is not known. No clone much larger than this one lies a single base away; base qualities are absent. These data originate in a study of T cells in Graves' hyperthyroidism and ophthalmopathy (dated by TCRdb to about 2019). Looking at the study overall: Peripheral blood samples were taken at initial diagnosis, before any treatment was given. To identify distinguishing TCR V-J signatures, a discovery cohort of roughly 100 patients was used, comprising 43 with Graves' ophthalmopathy and around 57 with stable Graves' hyperthyroidism. An independent validation cohort of around 19 hyperthyroidism patients and approximately 16 patients who later progressed to ophthalmopathy tested prospective prediction of ophthalmopathy. For training and testing, the 100 or so patients in the discovery cohort were randomly divided in a 7:3 ratio. In addition, the study compared T-cell repertoires in thyroid tissue and in blood from six Graves' hyperthyroidism patients. After sampling, hyperthyroidism patients received methimazole starting at 30 mg daily, and ophthalmopathy patients received high-dose intravenous methylprednisolone. According to the paper, TCR Vbeta CDR3 sequencing was carried out on 135 peripheral blood samples, which came from under 50 ophthalmopathy, about 75 hyperthyroidism and 17 progressor patients.

The TCR beta CDR3 regions were amplified from RNA transcripts. For the first round of RT-PCR on the TCR CDR3, the HTBI primer set was used together with the Qiagen OneStep RT-PCR kit. Libraries were constructed in a second round of multiplex PCR, after which size selection and purification were carried out. Paired-end sequencing of the libraries was performed with 100 bp reads on an Illumina HiSeq2000. Per the authors' processing: SOAPnuke was used to process the raw data, with reads discarded if the reads contained adapters or uncalled bases, had a mean Phred below 15, or lacked an exact constant-primer or identifier match. COPE v1.2.5 was used to merge high-quality paired reads, and clonotypes were defined as unique nucleotide sequences. Clonotypes were aligned to IMGT TRBV, TRBD and TRBJ reference segments using MiTCR v1.1. The analysis was restricted to V-J combinations with a frequency above 0.0001, which together covered 99.2% of the repertoires. A TCS score was defined as the ratio between F50 (clonal expansion) and ExV (chaos), using BLOSUM62-based TCRdist between CDR3 peptides within each V-J. Welch's t-statistics and random forest reduced fewer than 550 V-J features to roughly 13, which were used in a naive Bayes classifier (R e1071). Using fastp at Q25 and MiXCR, TCRdb reprocessed the public reads and kept productive beta chains. Entries are consolidated by CDR3 protein sequence, retaining the most common genes and DNA. None of the V and J calls come from the authors' own analysis; TCRdb made them. The table for this sample lists around 200,000 distinct CDR3 sequences; around 18% of them were counted only once. Roughly two fifths of the sample goes to the ten largest clones.

Stable Graves' hyperthyroidism was defined as the absence of progression to ophthalmopathy over 18 months of follow-up. Hyperthyroidism patients were newly diagnosed, had a disease duration of under 2 months, and were aged 18 to 65 years. Exclusion was applied to patients with uncontrolled infections, other autoimmune diseases, pregnancy or lactation. Diagnoses relied on clinical symptoms, serum thyroxine and TRAb, thyroid ultrasound and orbital computed tomography. Ficoll-Paque density gradient centrifugation was used to isolate PBMCs from around 9.1 ml of fresh peripheral blood. Trizol reagent was used to extract total RNA, and RNA quality was then checked on an Agilent 2100 Bioanalyzer. V sheds 0 bases and J sheds 1 base, leaving 11 bases between their ends. Its CDR3 holds 16 amino acids, cysteine through phenylalanine. This entry keeps only the CDR3 DNA: 48 bases, framed from base 1. The germline V gene (reference sequence) sets CDR1 to SGHKS and CDR2 to YYEKEE.

Overall study outcomes, separate from this receptor: A model built on a 13 V-J signature distinguished ophthalmopathy from stable hyperthyroidism, reaching about 89% sensitivity and under 84% specificity in cross-validation and 80%/75% in testing. In validation, progression to ophthalmopathy was predicted by the model with 70% to 71% sensitivity and nearly 75% specificity, a median of around 5.9 months before onset. Most expanded thyroid clonotypes (frequency above 0.001) were also detected in blood, suggesting blood repertoires may reflect thyroid immune responses. Sample size was not statistically predetermined, and blinding of investigators to group allocation was not performed.

The sample comprised blood. The clonotype originates from a man aged 40-49 years with Graves' hyperthyroidism. Recombination joined TRBV5-5 with TRBJ2-1; D gene: possibly TRBD2, on 6 matching bases. The CDR3 reads as follows: CASSLGGGVSYNEQFF. The sequenced DNA: TGTGCCAGCAGCTTGGGAGGCGGGGTATCCTACAATGAGCAGTTCTTC.